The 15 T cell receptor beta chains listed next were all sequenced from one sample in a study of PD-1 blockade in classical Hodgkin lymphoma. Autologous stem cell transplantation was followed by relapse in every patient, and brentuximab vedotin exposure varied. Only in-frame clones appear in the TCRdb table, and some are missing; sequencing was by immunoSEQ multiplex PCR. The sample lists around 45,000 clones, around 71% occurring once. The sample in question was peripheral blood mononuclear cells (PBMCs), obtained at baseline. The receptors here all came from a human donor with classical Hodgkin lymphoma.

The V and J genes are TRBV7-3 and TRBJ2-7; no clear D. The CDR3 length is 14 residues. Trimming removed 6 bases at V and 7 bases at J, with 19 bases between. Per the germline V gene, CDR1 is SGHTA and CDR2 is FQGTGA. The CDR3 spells CASSRAGSGEEQYF. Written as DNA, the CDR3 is TGTGCCAGCAGTCGTGCTGGGTCTGGGGAAGAGCAGTACTTC. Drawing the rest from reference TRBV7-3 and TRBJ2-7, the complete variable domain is GAGVSQTPSNKVTEKGKYVELRCDPISGHTALYWYRQSLGQGPEFLIYFQGTGAADDSGLPNDRFFAVRPEGSVSTLKIQRTERGDSAVYLCASSRAGSGEEQYFGPGTRLTVT.

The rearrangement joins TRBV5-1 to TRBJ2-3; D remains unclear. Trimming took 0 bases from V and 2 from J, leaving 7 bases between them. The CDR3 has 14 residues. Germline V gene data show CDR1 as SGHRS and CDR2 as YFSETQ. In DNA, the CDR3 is TGCGCCAGCAGCTTGGGGGTGGCCACAGATACGCAGTATTTT. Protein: CASSLGVATDTQYF.

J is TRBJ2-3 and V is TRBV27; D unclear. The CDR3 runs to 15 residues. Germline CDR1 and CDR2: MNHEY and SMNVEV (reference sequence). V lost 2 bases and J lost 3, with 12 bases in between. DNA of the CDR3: TGTGCCAGCAGTTTAGAAGGGTTGGGAACAGATACGCAGTATTTT. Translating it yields CASSLEGLGTDTQYF.

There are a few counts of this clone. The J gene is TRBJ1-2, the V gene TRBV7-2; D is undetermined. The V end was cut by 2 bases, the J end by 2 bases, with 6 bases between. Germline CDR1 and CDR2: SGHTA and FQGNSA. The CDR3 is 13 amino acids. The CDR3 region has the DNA TGTGCCAGCAGCTTAACCAGCAACTATGGCTACACCTTC. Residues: CASSLTSNYGYTF.

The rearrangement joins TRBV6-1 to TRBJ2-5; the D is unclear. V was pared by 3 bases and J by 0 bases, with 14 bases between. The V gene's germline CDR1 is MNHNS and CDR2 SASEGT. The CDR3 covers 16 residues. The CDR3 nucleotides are TGTGCCAGCAGTGACCCAAGGATCGTCCACCAAGAGACCCAGTACTTC. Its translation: CASSDPRIVHQETQYF.

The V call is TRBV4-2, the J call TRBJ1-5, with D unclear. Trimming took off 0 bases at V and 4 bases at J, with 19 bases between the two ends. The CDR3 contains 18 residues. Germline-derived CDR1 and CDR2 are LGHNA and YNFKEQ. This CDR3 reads CASSQEDYELGPNQPQHF. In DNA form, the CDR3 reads TGTGCCAGCAGCCAAGAGGATTATGAATTAGGGCCTAATCAGCCCCAGCATTTT.

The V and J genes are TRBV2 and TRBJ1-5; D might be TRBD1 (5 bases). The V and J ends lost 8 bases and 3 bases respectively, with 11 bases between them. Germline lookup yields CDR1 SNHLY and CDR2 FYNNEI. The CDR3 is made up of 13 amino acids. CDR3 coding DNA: TGTGCCAGCCGATGGGACCCCAATCAGCCCCAGCATTTT. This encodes CASRWDPNQPQHF. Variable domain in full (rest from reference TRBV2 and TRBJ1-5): EPEVTQTPSHQVTQMGQEVILRCVPISNHLYFYWYRQILGQKVEFLVSFYNNEISEKSEIFDDQFSVERPDGSNFTLKIRSTKLEDSAMYFCASRWDPNQPQHFGDGTRLSIL.

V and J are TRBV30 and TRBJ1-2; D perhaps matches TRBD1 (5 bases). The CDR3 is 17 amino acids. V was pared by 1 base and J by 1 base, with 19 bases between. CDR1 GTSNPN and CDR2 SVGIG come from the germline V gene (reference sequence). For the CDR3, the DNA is TGTGCCTGGAGTGGCGGAAAAGGGGACCTTATTAACTATGGCTACACCTTC. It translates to CAWSGGKGDLINYGYTF. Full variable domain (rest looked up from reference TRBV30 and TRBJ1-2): SQTIHQWPATLVQPVGSPLSLECTVEGTSNPNLYWYRQAAGRGLQLLFYSVGIGQISSEVPQNLSASRPQDRQFILSSKKLLLSDSGFYLCAWSGGKGDLINYGYTFGSGTRLTVV.

The CDR3 nucleotides read TGTGCCAGCAGCTTTGGGACTTGGATGGAGGCTTTCTTT. Its protein is CASSFGTWMEAFF. This chain uses TRBV11-2 with TRBJ1-1; possible D gene TRBD1, 5 bases. Germline CDR1 reads SGHAT; CDR2 reads FQNNGV. With 3 bases removed from V and 11 bases from J, the gap between germline ends came to 16 bases. This CDR3 region has 13 residues.

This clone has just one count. CDR3 sequence: CASSDQTGTPSTDTQYF. CDR3 coding DNA: TGTGCCAGCAGTGACCAAACCGGGACCCCTAGCACAGATACGCAGTATTTT. The V call is TRBV25-1, the J call TRBJ2-3, with D possibly called TRBD1 or TRBD2 (5 bases each). Germline V lookup: CDR1 MGHDK, CDR2 SYGVNS. V was cut by 3 bases and J by 0 bases, with 16 bases left in between. This CDR3 is built from 17 residues.

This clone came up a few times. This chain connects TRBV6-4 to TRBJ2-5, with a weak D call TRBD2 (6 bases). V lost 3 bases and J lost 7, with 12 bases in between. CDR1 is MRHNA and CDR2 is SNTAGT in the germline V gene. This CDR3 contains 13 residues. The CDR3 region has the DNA TGTGCCAGCAGTGATGGGGCCGGGGGGACCCAGTACTTC. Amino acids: CASSDGAGGTQYF.

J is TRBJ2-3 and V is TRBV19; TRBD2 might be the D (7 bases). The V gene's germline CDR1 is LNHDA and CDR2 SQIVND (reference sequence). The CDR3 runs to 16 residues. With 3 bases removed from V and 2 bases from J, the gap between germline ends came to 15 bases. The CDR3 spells CASSIQGRGPTDTQYF. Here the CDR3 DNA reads TGTGCCAGTAGTATCCAGGGGCGGGGGCCCACAGATACGCAGTATTTT.

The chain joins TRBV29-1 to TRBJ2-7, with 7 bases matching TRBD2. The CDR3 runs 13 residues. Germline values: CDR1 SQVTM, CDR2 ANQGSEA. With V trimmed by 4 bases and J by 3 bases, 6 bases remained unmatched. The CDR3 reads CSVGGGINYEQYF. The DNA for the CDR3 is TGCAGCGTTGGGGGAGGGATAAACTACGAGCAGTACTTC.

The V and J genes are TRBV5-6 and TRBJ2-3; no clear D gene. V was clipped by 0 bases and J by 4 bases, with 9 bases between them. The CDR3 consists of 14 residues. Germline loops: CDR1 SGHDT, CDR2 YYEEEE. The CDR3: CASSLVGQADTQYF. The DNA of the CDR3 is TGTGCCAGCAGCTTGGTAGGGCAAGCAGATACGCAGTATTTT.

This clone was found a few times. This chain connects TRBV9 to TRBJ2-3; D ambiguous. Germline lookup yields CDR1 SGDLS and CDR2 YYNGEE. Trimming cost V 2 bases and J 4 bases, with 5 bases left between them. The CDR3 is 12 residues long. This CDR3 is CASSVDADTQYF. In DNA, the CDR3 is TGTGCCAGCAGCGTCGATGCAGATACGCAGTATTTT. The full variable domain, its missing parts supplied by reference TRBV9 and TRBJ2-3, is DSGVTQTPKHLITATGQRVTLRCSPRSGDLSVYWYQQSLDQGLQFLIQYYNGEERAKGNILERFSAQQFPDLHSELNLSSLELGDSALYFCASSVDADTQYFGPGTRLTVL.